This T cell receptor beta chain emerged from a study of T cell repertoires in cytomegalovirus infection. TCRdb analysed the reads with MiXCR anew, one entry per CDR3 protein. The sample consists of some 920,000 distinct CDR3 sequences, roughly 30% of them appearing once. CDR1 is LNHNV, CDR2 YYDKDF, per germline (reference sequence). There are 18 residues in the CDR3. Trimming left V 3 bases short and J 6 bases short, with 23 bases between. Whole-study results and caveats: Summed frequency of public TCR beta families distinguished CMV carriers with the relevant HLA.

In regard to this clonotype: Antigen specificity is unknown.

The source material was cultured CD8+ T cells from PBMCs, sampled from culture after CMV antigen stimulation. The receptor comes from a human donor in good health (CMV status not recorded). Some clones in this sample may be carry-over from other donors' samples. V gene TRBV15 combines with J gene TRBJ2-2; possible D gene TRBD1, 6 bases. The CDR3 nucleotides read TGTGCCACCAGCAGGGGGCCCGGGACGACAGGTAGCCCCGGGGAGCTGTTTTTT. Translation: CATSRGPGTTGSPGELFF.